Given below is one TCR beta chain in context. Primers for the PCR totalled 60 Vbeta and 13 Jbeta. Clones were read by immunoSEQ multiplex PCR, and TCRdb kept only the in-frame ones, dropping some. The table records 220,000 or so clones, 82% of them present only once. The sample is drawn from a study of cytomegalovirus exposure and HLA in healthy donors. The clonotype was recovered from a middle-aged woman in good health and CMV-seronegative. Sequences were obtained from PBMCs.

The CDR3 DNA reads as TGTGCCAGCAGCTCTCCGGGAGGGGTTGACACTGAAGCTTTCTTT. Amino acids: CASSSPGGVDTEAFF. This chain joins TRBV7-9 and TRBJ1-1, with D possibly being TRBD1 (5 bases). The CDR3 contains 15 residues. V was cut by 4 bases and J by 3 bases, with 15 bases left in between. CDR1 and CDR2 from the germline V gene are SEHNR and FQNEAQ (reference sequence).